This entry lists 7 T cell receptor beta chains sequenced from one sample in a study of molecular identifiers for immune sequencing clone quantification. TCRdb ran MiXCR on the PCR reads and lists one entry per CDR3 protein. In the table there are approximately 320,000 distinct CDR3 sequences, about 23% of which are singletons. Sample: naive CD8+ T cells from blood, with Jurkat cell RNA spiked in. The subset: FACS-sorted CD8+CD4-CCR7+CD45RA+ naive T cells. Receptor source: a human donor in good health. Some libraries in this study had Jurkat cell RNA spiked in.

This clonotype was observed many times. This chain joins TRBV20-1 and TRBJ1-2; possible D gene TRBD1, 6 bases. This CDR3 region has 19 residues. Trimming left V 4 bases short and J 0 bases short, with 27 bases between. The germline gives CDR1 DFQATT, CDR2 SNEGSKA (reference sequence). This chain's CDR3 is CSAISNKKTGLWANYGYTF. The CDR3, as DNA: TGCAGTGCTATATCGAACAAAAAAACAGGGCTGTGGGCTAACTATGGCTACACCTTC.

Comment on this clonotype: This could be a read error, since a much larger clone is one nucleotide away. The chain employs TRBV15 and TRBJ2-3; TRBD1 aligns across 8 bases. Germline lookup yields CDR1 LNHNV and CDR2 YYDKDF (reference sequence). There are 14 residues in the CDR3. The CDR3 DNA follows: TGTGTCACCAGACAGGGGCCGCCCGGACATACGCAGTATTTT. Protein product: CVTRQGPPGHTQYF. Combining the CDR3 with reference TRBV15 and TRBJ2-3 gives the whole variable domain DAMVIQNPRYQVTQFGKPVTLSCSQTLNHNVMYWYQQKSSQAPKLLFHYYDKDFNNEADTPDNFQSRRPNTSFCFLDIRSPGLGDTAMYLCVTRQGPPGHTQYFGPGTRLTVL.

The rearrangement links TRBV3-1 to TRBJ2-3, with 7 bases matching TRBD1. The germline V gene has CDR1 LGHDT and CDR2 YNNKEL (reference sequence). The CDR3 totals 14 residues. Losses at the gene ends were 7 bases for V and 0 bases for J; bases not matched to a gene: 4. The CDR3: CASKDRPSTDTQYF. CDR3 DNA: TGTGCCAGCAAGGACAGGCCCAGCACAGATACGCAGTATTTT.

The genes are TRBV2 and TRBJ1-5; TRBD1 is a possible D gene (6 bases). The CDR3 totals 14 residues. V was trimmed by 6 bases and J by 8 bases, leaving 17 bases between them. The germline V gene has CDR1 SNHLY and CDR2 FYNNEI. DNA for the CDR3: TGTGCCAGCAGGAGACAGGTGGGCTATGAGCCCCAGCATTTT. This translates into CASRRQVGYEPQHF. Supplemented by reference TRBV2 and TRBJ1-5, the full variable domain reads EPEVTQTPSHQVTQMGQEVILRCVPISNHLYFYWYRQILGQKVEFLVSFYNNEISEKSEIFDDQFSVERPDGSNFTLKIRSTKLEDSAMYFCASRRQVGYEPQHFGDGTRLSIL.

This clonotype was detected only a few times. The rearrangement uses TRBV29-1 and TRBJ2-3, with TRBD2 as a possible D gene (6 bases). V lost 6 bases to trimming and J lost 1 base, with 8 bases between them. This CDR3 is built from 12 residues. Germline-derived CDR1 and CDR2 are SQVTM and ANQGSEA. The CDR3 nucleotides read TGCAGCGTGGGCGGGGGCACAGATACGCAGTATTTT. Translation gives CSVGGGTDTQYF.

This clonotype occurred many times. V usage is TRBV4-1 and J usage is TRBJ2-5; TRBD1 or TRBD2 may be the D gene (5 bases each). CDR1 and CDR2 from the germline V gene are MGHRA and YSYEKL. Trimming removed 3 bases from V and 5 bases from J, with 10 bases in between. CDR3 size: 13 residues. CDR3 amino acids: CASSQGPLETQYF. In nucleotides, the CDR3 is TGCGCCAGCAGCCAGGGACCCCTGGAGACCCAGTACTTC.

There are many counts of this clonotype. The CDR3 loop reads CASSQGTGNYEQYF. CDR3 bases: TGCGCCAGCAGCCAAGGGACAGGGAACTACGAGCAGTACTTC. The chain is built from TRBV4-3 and TRBJ2-7; 8 bases are a match to TRBD1. Germline V CDR1 and CDR2: LGHNA, YSLEER. J lost 3 bases, V lost 1 base, and 2 bases had no gene match. The CDR3 has 14 residues.